A selection of T cell receptor beta chains follows, all from one sample in a study of blood T cell repertoires in COVID-19. Here immunoSEQ multiplex PCR was the method, and the copy in TCRdb shows in-frame clones only, minus some. The sample consists of just over 650,000 clones, 90% of them appearing once. Source material: peripheral blood. Receptors were obtained from a woman between 18 and 29 years old with acute or convalescent COVID-19. The CDR3 runs from the conserved cysteine through the conserved F or W. D genes are given only for firm matches. For some rows the clone size is stated as once, few or many, or as a class when expanded; others skip it.

V gene	J gene	D gene	clone size	CDR3 length	CDR3 DNA	CDR3 protein
TRBV24-1	TRBJ1-5	TRBD1	.	14	TGTGCCACAAGAGCAGGGGGCGGCAATCAGCCCCAGCATTTT	CATRAGGGNQPQHF
TRBV28	TRBJ2-6	.	.	15	TGTGCCAGCAGTTCCAGGGCCTCTGGGGCCAACGTCCTGACTTTC	CASSSRASGANVLTF
TRBV5-6	TRBJ1-2	TRBD1	.	14	TGTGCCAGCGTGACGGGACAGGGGATATATGGCTACACCTTC	CASVTGQGIYGYTF
TRBV6-1	TRBJ1-4	.	.	16	TGTGCCAGCAGTGTCCCCAACAGGTGGGGAGGTGAAAAACTGTTTTTT	CASSVPNRWGGEKLFF
TRBV4-3	TRBJ2-1	.	.	17	TGCGCCAGCAGCCAAAATTCGATGGGGGGGGCGTACAATGAGCAGTTCTTC	CASSQNSMGGAYNEQFF
TRBV6-5	TRBJ2-7	TRBD1	.	14	TGTGCCAGCAGTTACGACAGGGGTCGCCACGAGCAGTACTTC	CASSYDRGRHEQYF
TRBV19	TRBJ1-2	.	.	13	TGTGCCAGTAGTACGCTGGGGGCTTCTGGCTACACCTTC	CASSTLGASGYTF
TRBV4-3	TRBJ1-1	.	.	14	TGCGCCAGCAGCCAAGATTCTCGAGCAACTGAAGCTTTCTTT	CASSQDSRATEAFF
TRBV21-1	TRBJ1-1	.	.	13	TGTGCCAGCAGCAAAATACAGAACACTGAAGCTTTCTTT	CASSKIQNTEAFF
TRBV12-3/TRBV12-4	TRBJ1-2	TRBD1	.	12	TGTGCCAGCAGTTTTACAGGGGGCGGCTACACCTTC	CASSFTGGGYTF
TRBV28	TRBJ1-5	TRBD1	.	16	TGTGCCAGCAGTTTAGCCACAGGGGCCCCCAATCAGCCCCAGCATTTT	CASSLATGAPNQPQHF
TRBV28	TRBJ2-1	.	.	14	TGTGCCAGCAGTTTGGGTTCTGGAGTAAATGAGCAGTTCTTC	CASSLGSGVNEQFF
TRBV19	TRBJ1-4	.	.	16	TGTGCCAGTAGTACCCCGTGGACAGCCCCGACTGAAAAACTGTTTTTT	CASSTPWTAPTEKLFF
TRBV20-1	TRBJ2-7	TRBD2	.	15	TGCAGTGCTAGTCCCAGCGGGGGGGGAACCTACGAGCAGTACTTC	CSASPSGGGTYEQYF
TRBV27	TRBJ2-3	.	.	15	TGTGCCAGCAGTTCGCAACAGGGGGGGACAGATACGCAGTATTTT	CASSSQQGGTDTQYF
TRBV27	TRBJ1-5	.	.	14	TGTGCCAGCAGTTTGCGGATCGGCAATCAGCCCCAGCATTTT	CASSLRIGNQPQHF
TRBV19	TRBJ1-6	.	.	13	TGTGCCAGTAGTATACGAGGGAATTCACCCCTCCACTTT	CASSIRGNSPLHF
TRBV6-5	TRBJ1-3	.	.	14	TGTGCCAGCAGGGACAGTTTCTCTGGAAACACCATATATTTT	CASRDSFSGNTIYF
TRBV6-2/TRBV6-3	TRBJ2-7	TRBD1	.	13	TGTGCCAGCAGTCTCGGGACAGTCTACGAGCAGTACTTC	CASSLGTVYEQYF
TRBV19	TRBJ2-7	.	.	14	TGTGCCAGTAGTATAGACGCTATAGGGGGCGAGCAGTACTTC	CASSIDAIGGEQYF
TRBV6-6	TRBJ1-1	.	once	17	TGTGCCAGCAGTCCCAGAGGGTTCCAACTTCTGAACACTGAAGCTTTCTTT	CASSPRGFQLLNTEAFF
TRBV5-1	TRBJ1-1	.	.	13	TGCGCCAGCAGCCAACCCGGACAGACTGAAGCTTTCTTT	CASSQPGQTEAFF